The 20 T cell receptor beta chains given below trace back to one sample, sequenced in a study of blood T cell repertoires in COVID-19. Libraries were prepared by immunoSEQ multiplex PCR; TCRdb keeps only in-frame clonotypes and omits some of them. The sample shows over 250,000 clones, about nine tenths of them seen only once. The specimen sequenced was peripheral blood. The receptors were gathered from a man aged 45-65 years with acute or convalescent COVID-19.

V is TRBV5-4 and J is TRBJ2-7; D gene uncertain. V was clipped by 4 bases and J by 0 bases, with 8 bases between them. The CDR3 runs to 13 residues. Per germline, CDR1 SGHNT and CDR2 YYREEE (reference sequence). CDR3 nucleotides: TGTGCCAGCAGCCAACTTGGCTCCTACGAGCAGTACTTC. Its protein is CASSQLGSYEQYF.

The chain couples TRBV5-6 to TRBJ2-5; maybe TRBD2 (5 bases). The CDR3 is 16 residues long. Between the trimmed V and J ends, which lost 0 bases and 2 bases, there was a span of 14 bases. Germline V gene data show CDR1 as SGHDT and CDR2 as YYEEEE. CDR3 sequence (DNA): TGTGCCAGCAGCTTGGTGGTAGCGAGGAAACAAGAGACCCAGTACTTC. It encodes CASSLVVARKQETQYF.

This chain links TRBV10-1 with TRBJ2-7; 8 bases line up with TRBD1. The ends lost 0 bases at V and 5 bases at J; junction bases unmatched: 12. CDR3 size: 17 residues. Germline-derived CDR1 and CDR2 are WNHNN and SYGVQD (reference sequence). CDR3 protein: CASSESPWDRRRNEQYF. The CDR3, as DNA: TGCGCCAGCAGTGAGTCGCCCTGGGACAGGAGGAGGAACGAGCAGTACTTC.

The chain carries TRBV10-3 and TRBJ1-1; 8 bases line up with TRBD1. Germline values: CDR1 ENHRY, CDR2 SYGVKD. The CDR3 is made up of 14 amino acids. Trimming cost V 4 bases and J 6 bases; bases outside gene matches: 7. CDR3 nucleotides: TGTGCCATCAGTGGAGGACAGGGAAGGGCTGAAGCTTTCTTT. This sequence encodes CAISGGQGRAEAFF.

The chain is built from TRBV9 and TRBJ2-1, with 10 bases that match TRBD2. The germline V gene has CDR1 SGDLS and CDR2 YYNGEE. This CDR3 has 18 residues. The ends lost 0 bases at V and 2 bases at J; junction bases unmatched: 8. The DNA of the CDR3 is TGTGCCAGCAGCGTAGGGGTTAGCGGGGGGCCTCCCTACAATGAGCAGTTCTTC. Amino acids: CASSVGVSGGPPYNEQFF.

The CDR3 region is CASSQGQGIISGTEAFF. The CDR3 bases are TGTGCCAGCAGCCAGGGACAGGGGATCATATCGGGCACTGAAGCTTTCTTT. This chain uses TRBV7-9 with TRBJ1-1, with 10 bases matching TRBD1. The CDR3 consists of 17 residues. V shed 5 bases, J shed 4 bases, and the junction held 13 bases outside the gene matches. Germline CDR1 and CDR2: SEHNR and FQNEAQ (reference sequence).

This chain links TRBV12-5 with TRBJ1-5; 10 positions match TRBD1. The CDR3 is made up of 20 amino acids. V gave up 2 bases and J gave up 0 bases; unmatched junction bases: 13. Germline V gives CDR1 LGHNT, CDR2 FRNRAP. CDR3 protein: CASGLTRTGGTENSNQPQHF. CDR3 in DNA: TGTGCTAGTGGTTTGACCAGGACAGGGGGAACTGAAAATAGCAATCAGCCCCAGCATTTT.

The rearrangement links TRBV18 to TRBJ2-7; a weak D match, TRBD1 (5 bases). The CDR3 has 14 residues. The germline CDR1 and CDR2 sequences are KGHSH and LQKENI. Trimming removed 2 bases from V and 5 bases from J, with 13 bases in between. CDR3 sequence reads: CASSPSGRAHEQYF. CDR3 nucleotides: TGTGCCAGCTCACCAAGTGGCAGGGCCCACGAGCAGTACTTC.

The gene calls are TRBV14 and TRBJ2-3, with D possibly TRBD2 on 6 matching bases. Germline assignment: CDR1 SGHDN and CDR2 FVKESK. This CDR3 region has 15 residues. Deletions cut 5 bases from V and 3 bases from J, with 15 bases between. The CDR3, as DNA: TGTGCCAGCAGCTTTCCGGGACTTAGGACAGATACGCAGTATTTT. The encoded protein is CASSFPGLRTDTQYF.

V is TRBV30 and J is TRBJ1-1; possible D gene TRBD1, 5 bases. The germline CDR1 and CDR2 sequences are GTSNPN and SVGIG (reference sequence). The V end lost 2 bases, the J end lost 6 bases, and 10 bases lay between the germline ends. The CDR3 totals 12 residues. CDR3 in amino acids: CAWSQGRAEAFF. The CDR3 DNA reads TGTGCCTGGAGTCAGGGCCGGGCTGAAGCTTTCTTT.

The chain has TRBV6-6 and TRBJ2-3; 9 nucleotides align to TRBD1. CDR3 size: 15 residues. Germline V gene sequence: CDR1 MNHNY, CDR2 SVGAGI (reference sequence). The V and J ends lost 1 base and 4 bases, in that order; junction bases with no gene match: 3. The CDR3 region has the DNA TGTGCCAGCAGTTACTTGACAGGGGGGGCAGATACGCAGTATTTT. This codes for CASSYLTGGADTQYF.

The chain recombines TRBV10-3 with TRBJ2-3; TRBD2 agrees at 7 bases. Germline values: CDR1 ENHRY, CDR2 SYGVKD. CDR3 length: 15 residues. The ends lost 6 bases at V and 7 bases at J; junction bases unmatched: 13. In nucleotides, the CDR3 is TGTGCCATCAGGGAGGGGCGCGGGGGTGTTTATACGCAGTATTTT. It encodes CAIREGRGGVYTQYF.

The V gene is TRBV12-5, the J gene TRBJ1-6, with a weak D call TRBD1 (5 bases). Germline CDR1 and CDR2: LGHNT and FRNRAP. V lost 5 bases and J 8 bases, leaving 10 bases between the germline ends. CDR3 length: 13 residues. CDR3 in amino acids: CASGPTGDSPLHF. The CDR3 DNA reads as TGTGCTAGTGGTCCTACAGGAGATTCACCCCTCCACTTT. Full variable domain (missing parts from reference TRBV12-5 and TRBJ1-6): DARVTQTPRHKVTEMGQEVTMRCQPILGHNTVFWYRQTMMQGLELLAYFRNRAPLDDSGMPKDRFSAEMPDATLATLKIQPSEPRDSAVYFCASGPTGDSPLHFGNGTRLTVT.

The CDR3 loop is CASSGDRSNYGYTF. The CDR3 DNA reads TGTGCCAGCTCAGGAGACAGGTCAAACTATGGCTACACCTTC. V is TRBV18 and J is TRBJ1-2; TRBD1 might be the D (6 bases). Germline V lookup: CDR1 KGHSH, CDR2 LQKENI. V was trimmed by 5 bases and J by 2 bases, leaving 12 bases between them. This CDR3 spans 14 amino acids.

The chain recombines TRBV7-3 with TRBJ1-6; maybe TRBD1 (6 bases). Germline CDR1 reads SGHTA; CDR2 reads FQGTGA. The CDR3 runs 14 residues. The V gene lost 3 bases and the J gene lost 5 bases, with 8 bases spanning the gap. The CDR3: CASSFGTNNSPLHF. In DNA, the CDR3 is TGTGCCAGCAGCTTCGGGACAAATAATTCACCCCTCCACTTT. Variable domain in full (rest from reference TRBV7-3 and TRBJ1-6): GAGVSQTPSNKVTEKGKYVELRCDPISGHTALYWYRQSLGQGPEFLIYFQGTGAADDSGLPNDRFFAVRPEGSVSTLKIQRTERGDSAVYLCASSFGTNNSPLHFGNGTRLTVT.

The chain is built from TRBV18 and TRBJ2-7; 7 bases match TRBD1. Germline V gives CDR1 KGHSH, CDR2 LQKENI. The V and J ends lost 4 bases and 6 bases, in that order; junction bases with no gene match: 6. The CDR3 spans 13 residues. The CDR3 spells CASSRPGTVEQYF. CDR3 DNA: TGTGCCAGCTCACGCCCCGGGACAGTCGAGCAGTACTTC.

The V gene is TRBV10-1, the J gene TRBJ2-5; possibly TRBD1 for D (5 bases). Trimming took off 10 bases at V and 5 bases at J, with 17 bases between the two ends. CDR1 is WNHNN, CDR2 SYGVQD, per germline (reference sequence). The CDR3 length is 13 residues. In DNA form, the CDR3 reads TGCGCCACGAGCCCAGGGCCCGGGGAGACCCAGTACTTC. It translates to CATSPGPGETQYF.

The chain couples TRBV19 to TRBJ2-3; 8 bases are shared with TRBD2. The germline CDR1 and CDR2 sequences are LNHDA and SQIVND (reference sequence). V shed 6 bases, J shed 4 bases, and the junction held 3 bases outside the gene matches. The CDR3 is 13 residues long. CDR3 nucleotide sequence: TGTGCCAGTAGCTCGACTAGCGCAGATACGCAGTATTTT. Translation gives CASSSTSADTQYF.

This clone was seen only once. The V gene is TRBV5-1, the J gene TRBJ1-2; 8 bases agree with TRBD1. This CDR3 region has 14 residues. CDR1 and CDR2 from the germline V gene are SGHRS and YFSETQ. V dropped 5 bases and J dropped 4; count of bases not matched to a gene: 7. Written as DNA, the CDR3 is TGCGCCAGCAGTCCCAGGGGGCGGGTCTATGGCTACACCTTC. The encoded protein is CASSPRGRVYGYTF.

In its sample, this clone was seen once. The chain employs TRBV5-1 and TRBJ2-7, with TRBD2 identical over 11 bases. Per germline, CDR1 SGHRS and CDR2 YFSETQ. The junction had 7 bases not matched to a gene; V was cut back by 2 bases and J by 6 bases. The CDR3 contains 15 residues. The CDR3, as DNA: TGCGCCAGCAGCTTAATACTAGCGGGGGAACCCGAGCAGTACTTC. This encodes CASSLILAGEPEQYF.